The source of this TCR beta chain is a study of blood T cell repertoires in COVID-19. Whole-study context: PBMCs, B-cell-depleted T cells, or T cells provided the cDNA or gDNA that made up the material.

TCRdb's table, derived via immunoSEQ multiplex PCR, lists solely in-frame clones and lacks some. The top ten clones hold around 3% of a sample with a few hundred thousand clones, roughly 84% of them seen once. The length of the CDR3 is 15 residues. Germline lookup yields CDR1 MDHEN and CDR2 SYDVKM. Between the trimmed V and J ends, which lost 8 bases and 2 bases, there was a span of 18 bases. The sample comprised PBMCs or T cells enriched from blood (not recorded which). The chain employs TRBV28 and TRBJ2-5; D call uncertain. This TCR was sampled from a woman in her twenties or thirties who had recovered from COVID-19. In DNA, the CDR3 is TGTGCCAGCTCCCTACGCGCCACTTCACAAGAGACCCAGTACTTC. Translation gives CASSLRATSQETQYF.